The sequence of this T cell receptor (beta chain) was determined in a study of PD-1 blockade in classical Hodgkin lymphoma. Turning to this clone: Antigen unknown.

The CDR3 is made up of 14 amino acids. V was clipped by 3 bases and J by 5 bases, with 13 bases between them. Per germline, CDR1 MDHEN and CDR2 SYDVKM. Whole-study results and caveats: Complete responders matched newly diagnosed patients in baseline diversity.

Relapse was seen in all patients after autologous stem cell transplantation, and brentuximab vedotin exposure was variable. TCRdb's table, derived via immunoSEQ multiplex PCR, lists solely in-frame clones and lacks some. The sample contains around 40,000 clones, 70% to 80% of which appear only once. The receptor was derived from a human donor with classical Hodgkin lymphoma. The chain recombines TRBV28 with TRBJ2-5, with a weak D call TRBD1 (6 bases). The material was peripheral blood mononuclear cells (PBMCs), obtained at baseline. This chain's CDR3 is CASSFQGLGETQYF. The CDR3 coding sequence is TGTGCCAGCAGTTTCCAGGGGCTGGGTGAGACCCAGTACTTC.